These 20 T cell receptor beta chains were all obtained from the same sample, sequenced in a study of cytomegalovirus exposure and HLA in healthy donors. The PCR made use of 60 Vbeta and 13 Jbeta primers. This table comes from immunoSEQ multiplex PCR, and its TCRdb copy is limited to in-frame clones, with some not included. The sample lists roughly 130,000 clones; 75% to 90% were seen once. The sequencing input was PBMCs. The receptor source for this set is a man in his thirties or forties in good health and CMV-seronegative.

The chain combines TRBV5-6 with TRBJ2-1, with TRBD2 identical over 8 bases. The CDR3 spans 17 residues. Germline CDR1 reads SGHDT; CDR2 reads YYEEEE. V dropped 4 bases and J dropped 5; count of bases not matched to a gene: 14. In DNA form, the CDR3 reads TGTGCCAGCAGCCCCACAGCTATAGCGGGGCCGAACAATGAGCAGTTCTTC. Translation: CASSPTAIAGPNNEQFF.

This chain links TRBV5-6 with TRBJ1-1; D perhaps matches TRBD1 (5 bases). Looked up from germline, CDR1 is SGHDT and CDR2 is YYEEEE. The CDR3 contains 15 residues. The V end lost 4 bases, the J end lost 0 bases, and 13 bases lay between the germline ends. CDR3 residues: CASSPTLDMNTEAFF. The CDR3 region has the DNA TGTGCCAGCAGCCCTACTTTGGACATGAACACTGAAGCTTTCTTT. Together with reference TRBV5-6 and TRBJ1-1, the CDR3 gives the full variable domain: DAGVTQSPTHLIKTRGQQVTLRCSPKSGHDTVSWYQQALGQGPQFIFQYYEEEERQRGNFPDRFSGHQFPNYSSELNVNALLLGDSALYLCASSPTLDMNTEAFFGQGTRLTVV.

The genes are TRBV10-1 and TRBJ2-3, with D possibly matching TRBD1 (6 bases). The germline gives CDR1 WNHNN, CDR2 SYGVQD (reference sequence). The CDR3 runs 15 residues. The germline V and J ends were trimmed by 4 bases and 0 bases, with 11 bases remaining between them. The CDR3 nucleotides are TGCGCCAGCAGTGGGGGGCCATCTAGCACAGATACGCAGTATTTT. Amino acids: CASSGGPSSTDTQYF.

This sequence joins TRBV9 and TRBJ2-7; no clear D. This CDR3 comprises 16 residues. Germline CDR1 SGDLS, CDR2 YYNGEE. V lost 0 bases and J lost 3, with 16 bases in between. The CDR3 region is CASSVGAVPADYEQYF. The CDR3 DNA sequence: TGTGCCAGCAGCGTAGGGGCCGTACCCGCTGACTACGAGCAGTACTTC.

V usage is TRBV30 and J usage is TRBJ1-1, with a weak D call TRBD1 (5 bases). CDR1 and CDR2 (germline): GTSNPN, SVGIG (reference sequence). V lost 8 bases and J lost 0, with 10 bases in between. CDR3 size: 12 residues. The CDR3 DNA reads TGTGCCAGAAGGGGTGTGAACACTGAAGCTTTCTTT. Its protein product is CARRGVNTEAFF.

J is TRBJ1-2 and V is TRBV19; perhaps TRBD1 as D (6 bases). With 4 bases removed from V and 0 bases from J, the gap between germline ends came to 12 bases. Germline assignment: CDR1 LNHDA and CDR2 SQIVND (reference sequence). The CDR3 has 15 amino acids. As DNA, the CDR3 is TGTGCCAGTAGTACCGACAGGACTTCTAACTATGGCTACACCTTC. This codes for CASSTDRTSNYGYTF.

Only a few counts were recorded for this clone. The chain employs TRBV9 and TRBJ1-1; D ambiguous. In germline, CDR1 is SGDLS, CDR2 YYNGEE. V was trimmed by 4 bases and J by 2 bases, leaving 6 bases between them. This CDR3 region has 12 residues. The CDR3 DNA sequence: TGTGCCAGCAGCCGGGTTAACACTGAAGCTTTCTTT. It yields the protein CASSRVNTEAFF.

This clone appeared a single time. This same CDR3 is encoded by further DNA sequences in the sample. This sequence joins TRBV21-1 and TRBJ1-4; the table's D gene call, TRBD1, was not cross checked with the DNA. TRBV21-1 is a documented pseudogene. The CDR3 spans 16 residues. The CDR3 here is CASSFKDRGANEKLFF. The CDR3 region has the DNA TGTGCCAGTAGCTTTAAAGACAGGGGGGCTAATGAAAAACTGTTTTTT.

J is TRBJ1-5 and V is TRBV7-7; D is possibly TRBD1 (6 bases). The germline CDR1 and CDR2 sequences are SSHAT and FNYEAQ (reference sequence). This CDR3 is 18 amino acids long. V was pared by 5 bases and J by 5 bases, with 25 bases between. The CDR3 bases are TGTGCCAGCAGCCCCTTCCCTCGAGGGCAGGGGATCCATCAGCCCCAGCATTTT. Its protein product is CASSPFPRGQGIHQPQHF.

This clone has just a few counts. The CDR3 DNA follows: TGTGCCAGTAGTATCCTCGGGTTTCAGCCCCAGCATTTT. Amino acids: CASSILGFQPQHF. The rearrangement uses TRBV19 and TRBJ1-5; no clear D. Germline V lookup: CDR1 LNHDA, CDR2 SQIVND (reference sequence). Trimming left V 3 bases short and J 6 bases short, with 9 bases between. The CDR3 length is 13 residues.

This chain connects TRBV19 to TRBJ1-3; D is possibly TRBD1 (6 bases). The CDR3 runs to 14 residues. Trimming removed 8 bases at V and 0 bases at J, with 11 bases between. Germline V gene data show CDR1 as LNHDA and CDR2 as SQIVND (reference sequence). This CDR3 is CASRQARSGNTIYF. The CDR3 nucleotides are TGTGCCAGTCGACAGGCACGCTCTGGAAACACCATATATTTT.

The CDR3 region is CASSRSGSGDETQYF. The DNA of the CDR3 is TGTGCCAGCAGCCGTAGCGGGAGTGGGGACGAGACCCAGTACTTC. The chain uses TRBV5-6 and TRBJ2-5, with 9 bases identical to TRBD2. Germline CDR1 is SGHDT and CDR2 is YYEEEE. The CDR3 consists of 15 residues. With V trimmed by 4 bases and J by 5 bases, 9 bases remained unmatched.

This clone was picked up a small number of times. The rearrangement uses TRBV27 and TRBJ2-3; D not certain. V lost 3 bases and J 3 bases, leaving 13 bases between the germline ends. The CDR3 loop spans 15 amino acids. Germline V CDR1 and CDR2: MNHEY, SMNVEV (reference sequence). The CDR3: CASSFQLQKTDTQYF. The CDR3 coding sequence is TGTGCCAGCAGTTTTCAACTACAAAAAACAGATACGCAGTATTTT.

V usage is TRBV5-1 and J usage is TRBJ1-4; 9 bases map to TRBD1. Germline V lookup: CDR1 SGHRS, CDR2 YFSETQ. There are 15 residues in the CDR3. The V segment lost 4 bases and the J segment 5 bases; nucleotides outside the gene matches: 6. The CDR3 loop reads CASSPEGQGNEKLFF. For the CDR3, the DNA is TGCGCCAGCAGCCCAGAGGGACAGGGAAATGAAAAACTGTTTTTT.

Remarks on this clone: Other DNA sequences in the sample encode the same CDR3. V is TRBV6-5 and J is TRBJ2-7; D is uncertain. V lost 2 bases, J lost 5 bases, and 4 bases lay in between. The CDR3 spans 11 residues. Germline CDR1 is MNHEY and CDR2 is SVGAGI. In DNA, the CDR3 is TGTGCCAGCAGTTACGCAGACGAGCAGTACTTC. Protein: CASSYADEQYF.

This clone appeared a single time. The chain joins TRBV9 to TRBJ2-1; 10 nucleotides match TRBD1. V was clipped by 4 bases and J by 4 bases; unmatched bases: 8. Germline assignment: CDR1 SGDLS and CDR2 YYNGEE. The CDR3 has 16 residues. The CDR3 sequence: CASSLARTGGYNEQFF. In nucleotides, the CDR3 is TGTGCCAGCAGCCTCGCGAGGACAGGGGGTTACAATGAGCAGTTCTTC.

This chain connects TRBV9 to TRBJ1-4; 7 bases are a match to TRBD1. Trimming took 2 bases from V and 3 from J; bases not matched to a gene: 4. The CDR3 is made up of 15 amino acids. Germline lookup yields CDR1 SGDLS and CDR2 YYNGEE. The CDR3 spells CASSVLQGANEKLFF. CDR3 sequence (DNA): TGTGCCAGCAGCGTTTTGCAGGGGGCTAATGAAAAACTGTTTTTT.

This clone has a handful of counts. The gene calls are TRBV4-1 and TRBJ1-3; 8 bases align to TRBD1. V shed 1 base and J 4 bases; nucleotides not matched to a gene: 3. Germline values: CDR1 MGHRA, CDR2 YSYEKL. This CDR3 contains 15 residues. In nucleotides, the CDR3 is TGCGCCAGCAGCCAAGGGACAGGGTCAGGAAACACCATATATTTT. This codes for CASSQGTGSGNTIYF.

This clone has just a few counts. This chain joins TRBV7-9 and TRBJ2-3, with D maybe TRBD2 (5 bases). CDR1 is SEHNR and CDR2 is FQNEAQ in the germline V gene (reference sequence). V was clipped by 8 bases and J by 2 bases, with 11 bases between them. There are 13 residues in the CDR3. The CDR3 DNA reads as TGTGCCAGCGTAAGCGGTTACACAGATACGCAGTATTTT. Encoded protein: CASVSGYTDTQYF. Full variable domain (missing parts from reference TRBV7-9 and TRBJ2-3): DTGVSQNPRHKITKRGQNVTFRCDPISEHNRLYWYRQTLGQGPEFLTYFQNEAQLEKSRLLSDRFSAERPKGSFSTLEIQRTEQGDSAMYLCASVSGYTDTQYFGPGTRLTVL.

This clone has a single count. This sequence joins TRBV28 and TRBJ2-7, with D perhaps TRBD1 (5 bases). Trimming left V 2 bases short and J 2 bases short, with 13 bases between. The CDR3 length is 15 residues. Germline assignment: CDR1 MDHEN and CDR2 SYDVKM. The CDR3 DNA sequence: TGTGCCAGCAGTTTACGGTTCAGGGCACCCTACGAGCAGTACTTC. Protein: CASSLRFRAPYEQYF.